This T cell receptor (beta chain) was profiled in a study of spatial heterogeneity in lung cancer. Looking at the study overall: Where they were available, follow-up PBMC samples were sequenced, at a median of about 2 years after resection.

Single TCR cDNA molecules each had their own unique molecular identifier. One entry per CDR3 protein, called by TCRdb with MiXCR from the 5' RACE reads. The table lists more than 75,000 distinct CDR3 sequences, roughly a fifth of them singletons. Specified time point: blood at routine non-recurrence follow-up after resection. Tumor, nontumor lung or frozen PBMC supplied whole RNA, sequenced without sorting. Germline CDR1 reads SGDLS; CDR2 reads YYNGEE. Trimming removed 4 bases from V and 4 bases from J; junction bases left unmatched: 4. This CDR3 contains 14 residues. The chain is built from TRBV9 and TRBJ2-5, with 10 bases fitting TRBD2. Here the sequenced sample was PBMCs, taken at follow-up. The receptor comes from a male donor with early-stage non-small cell lung cancer. The CDR3 DNA reads TGTGCCAGCAGCCCGAGGACTAGCGGAGAGACCCAGTACTTC. It translates to CASSPRTSGETQYF.